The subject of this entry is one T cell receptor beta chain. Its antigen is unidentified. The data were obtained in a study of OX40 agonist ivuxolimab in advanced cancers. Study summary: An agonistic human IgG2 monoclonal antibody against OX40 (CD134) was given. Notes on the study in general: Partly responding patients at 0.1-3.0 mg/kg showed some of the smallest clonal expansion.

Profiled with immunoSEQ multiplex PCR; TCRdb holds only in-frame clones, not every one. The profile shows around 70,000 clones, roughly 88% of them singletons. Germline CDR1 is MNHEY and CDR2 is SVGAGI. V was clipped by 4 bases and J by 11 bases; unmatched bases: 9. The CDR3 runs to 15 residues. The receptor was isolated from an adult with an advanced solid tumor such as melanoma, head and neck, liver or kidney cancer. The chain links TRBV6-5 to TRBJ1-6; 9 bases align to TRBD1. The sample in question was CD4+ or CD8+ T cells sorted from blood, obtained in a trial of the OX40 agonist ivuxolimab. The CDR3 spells CASSSSTGGAAPLHF. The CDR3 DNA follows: TGTGCCAGCAGTTCCTCGACAGGGGGGGCGGCACCCCTCCACTTT.